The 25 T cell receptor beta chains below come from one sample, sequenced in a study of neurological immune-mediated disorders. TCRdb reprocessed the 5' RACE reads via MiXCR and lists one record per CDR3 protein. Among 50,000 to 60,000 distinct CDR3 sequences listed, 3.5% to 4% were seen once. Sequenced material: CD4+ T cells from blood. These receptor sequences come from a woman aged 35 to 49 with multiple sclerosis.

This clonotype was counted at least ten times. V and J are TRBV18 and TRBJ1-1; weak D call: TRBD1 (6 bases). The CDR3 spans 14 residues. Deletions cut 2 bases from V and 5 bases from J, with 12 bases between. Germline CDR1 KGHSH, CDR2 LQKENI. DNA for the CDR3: TGTGCCAGCTCACCAGGGGGCGGTCATACTGAAGCTTTCTTT. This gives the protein CASSPGGGHTEAFF.

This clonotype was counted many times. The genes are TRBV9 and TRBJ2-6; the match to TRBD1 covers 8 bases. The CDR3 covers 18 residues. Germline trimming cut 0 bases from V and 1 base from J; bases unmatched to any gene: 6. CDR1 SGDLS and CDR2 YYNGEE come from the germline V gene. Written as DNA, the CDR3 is TGTGCCAGCAGCGTAGAAGTGACAGGGGCTTCTGGGGCCAACGTCCTGACTTTC. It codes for CASSVEVTGASGANVLTF.

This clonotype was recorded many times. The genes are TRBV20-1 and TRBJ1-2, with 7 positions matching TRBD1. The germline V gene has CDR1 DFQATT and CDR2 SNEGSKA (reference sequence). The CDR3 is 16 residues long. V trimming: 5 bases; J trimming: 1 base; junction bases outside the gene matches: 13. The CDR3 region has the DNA TGCAGTGCTCCAAGGGGGCGCGGGACCGTTAACTATGGCTACACCTTC. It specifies CSAPRGRGTVNYGYTF.

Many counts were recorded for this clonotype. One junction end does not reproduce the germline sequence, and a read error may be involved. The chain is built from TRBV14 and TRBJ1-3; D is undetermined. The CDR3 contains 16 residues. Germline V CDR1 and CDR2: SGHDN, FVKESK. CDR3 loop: CASTQGPTARGNTIYF. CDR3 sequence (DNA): TGTGCCAGCACCCAAGGGCCTACAGCGAGAGGAAACACCATATATTTT.

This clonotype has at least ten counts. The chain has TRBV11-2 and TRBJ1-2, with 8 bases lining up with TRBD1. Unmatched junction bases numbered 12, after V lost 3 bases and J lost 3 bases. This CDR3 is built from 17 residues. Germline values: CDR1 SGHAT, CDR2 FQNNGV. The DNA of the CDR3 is TGTGCCAGCAGCTTGAGGGTCCCGGGACAGGTGGACTATGGCTACACCTTC. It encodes CASSLRVPGQVDYGYTF.

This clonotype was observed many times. The DNA of the CDR3 is TGTGCCAGCAGCTTTTCGGGGATCTCTGGGGCCAACGTCCTGACTTTC. It translates to CASSFSGISGANVLTF. V is TRBV7-9 and J is TRBJ2-6, with D possibly matching TRBD2 (5 bases). V shed 3 bases and J shed 0 bases, with 9 bases lying between them. This CDR3 spans 16 amino acids. CDR1 is SEHNR and CDR2 is FQNEAQ in the germline V gene (reference sequence).

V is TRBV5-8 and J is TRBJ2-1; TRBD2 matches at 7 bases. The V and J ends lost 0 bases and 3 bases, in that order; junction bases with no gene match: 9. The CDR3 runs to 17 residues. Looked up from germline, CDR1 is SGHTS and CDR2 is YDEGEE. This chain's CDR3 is CASSLDGGGLHYNEQFF. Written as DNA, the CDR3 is TGTGCCAGCAGCTTGGATGGGGGAGGGTTACACTACAATGAGCAGTTCTTC.

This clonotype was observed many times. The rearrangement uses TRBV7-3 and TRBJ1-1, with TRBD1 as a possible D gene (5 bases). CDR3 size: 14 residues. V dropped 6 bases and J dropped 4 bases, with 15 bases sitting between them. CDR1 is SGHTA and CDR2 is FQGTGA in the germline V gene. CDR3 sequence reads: CASRARAGGTEAFF. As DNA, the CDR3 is TGTGCCAGCAGAGCCAGGGCTGGGGGCACTGAAGCTTTCTTT.

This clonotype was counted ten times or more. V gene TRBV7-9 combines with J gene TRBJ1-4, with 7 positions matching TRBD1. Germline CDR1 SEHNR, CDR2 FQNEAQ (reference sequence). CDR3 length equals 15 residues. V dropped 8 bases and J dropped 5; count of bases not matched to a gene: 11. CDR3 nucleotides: TGTGCCAGCGGCGTGAGACAGGGCAGCAATGAAAAACTGTTTTTT. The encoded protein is CASGVRQGSNEKLFF.

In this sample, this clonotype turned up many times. This CDR3 is CASSLGGDETEAFF. In DNA form, the CDR3 reads TGCGCCAGCAGCTTGGGGGGAGACGAGACTGAAGCTTTCTTT. This chain connects TRBV5-1 to TRBJ1-1; D unclear. Trimming removed 0 bases from V and 5 bases from J, with 11 bases in between. Germline values: CDR1 SGHRS, CDR2 YFSETQ. The CDR3 loop spans 14 amino acids.

The CDR3 reads CASSLSAGQSSYNEQFF. The CDR3, as DNA: TGTGCCAGCAGCTTGTCGGCGGGACAGAGCTCCTACAATGAGCAGTTCTTC. The V call is TRBV5-6, the J call TRBJ2-1; a weak D match, TRBD1 (7 bases). Germline V gene lookup returns CDR1 SGHDT and CDR2 YYEEEE. This CDR3 is 17 amino acids long. The ends were cut back, 1 base at V and 0 bases at J, with 14 bases in the middle. The full variable domain, with the rest looked up from reference TRBV5-6 and TRBJ2-1, is DAGVTQSPTHLIKTRGQQVTLRCSPKSGHDTVSWYQQALGQGPQFIFQYYEEEERQRGNFPDRFSGHQFPNYSSELNVNALLLGDSALYLCASSLSAGQSSYNEQFFGPGTRLTVL.

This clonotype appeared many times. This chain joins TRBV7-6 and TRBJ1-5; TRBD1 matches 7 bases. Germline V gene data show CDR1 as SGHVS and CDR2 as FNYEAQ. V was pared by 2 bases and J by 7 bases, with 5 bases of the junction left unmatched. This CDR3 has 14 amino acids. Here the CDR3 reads CASSLNTGEQPQHF. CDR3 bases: TGTGCCAGCAGCTTAAATACAGGGGAACAGCCCCAGCATTTT.

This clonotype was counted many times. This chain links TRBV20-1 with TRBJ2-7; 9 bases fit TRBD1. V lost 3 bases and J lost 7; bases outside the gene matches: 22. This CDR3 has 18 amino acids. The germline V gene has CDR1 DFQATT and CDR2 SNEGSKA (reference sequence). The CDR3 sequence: CSASTFTVLPGTGREQYF. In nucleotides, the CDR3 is TGCAGTGCTAGTACGTTCACCGTTTTACCCGGGACAGGGAGGGAGCAGTACTTC.

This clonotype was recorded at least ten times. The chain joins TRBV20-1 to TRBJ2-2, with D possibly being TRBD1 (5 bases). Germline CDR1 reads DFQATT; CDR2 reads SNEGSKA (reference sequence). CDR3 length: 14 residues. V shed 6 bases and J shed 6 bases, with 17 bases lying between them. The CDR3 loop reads CSAKERGIAGELFF. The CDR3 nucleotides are TGCAGTGCCAAGGAAAGGGGTATCGCCGGGGAGCTGTTTTTT.

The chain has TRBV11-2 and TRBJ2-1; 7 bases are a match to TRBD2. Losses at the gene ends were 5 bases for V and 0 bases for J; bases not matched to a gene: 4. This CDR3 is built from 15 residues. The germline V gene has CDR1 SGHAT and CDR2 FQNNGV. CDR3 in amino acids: CASSRLAGSYNEQFF. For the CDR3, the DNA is TGTGCCAGCAGCCGCTTAGCGGGCTCCTACAATGAGCAGTTCTTC.

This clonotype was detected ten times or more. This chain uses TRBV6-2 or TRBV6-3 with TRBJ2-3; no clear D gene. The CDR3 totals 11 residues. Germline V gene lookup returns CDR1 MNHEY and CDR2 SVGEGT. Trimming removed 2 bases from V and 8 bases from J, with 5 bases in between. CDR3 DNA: TGTGCCAGCAGTTACCTCGCTACGCAGTATTTT. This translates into CASSYLATQYF.

CDR3 sequence reads: CASSPATLSTDTQYF. In nucleotides, the CDR3 is TGTGCCAGCTCACCAGCGACCCTAAGCACAGATACGCAGTATTTT. This chain connects TRBV18 to TRBJ2-3; D not certain. Germline V gene data show CDR1 as KGHSH and CDR2 as LQKENI. The V end lost 2 bases, the J end lost 0 bases, and 9 bases lay between the germline ends. The CDR3 extends over 15 amino acids.

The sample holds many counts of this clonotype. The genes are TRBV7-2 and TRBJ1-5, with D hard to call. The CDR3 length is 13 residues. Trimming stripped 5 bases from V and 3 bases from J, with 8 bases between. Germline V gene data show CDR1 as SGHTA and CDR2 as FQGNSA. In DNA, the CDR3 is TGTGCCAGCAGCCTTCACGCCAATCAGCCCCAGCATTTT. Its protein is CASSLHANQPQHF. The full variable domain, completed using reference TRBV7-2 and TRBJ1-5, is GAGVSQSPSNKVTEKGKDVELRCDPISGHTALYWYRQSLGQGLEFLIYFQGNSAPDKSGLPSDRFSAERTGGSVSTLTIQRTQQEDSAVYLCASSLHANQPQHFGDGTRLSIL.

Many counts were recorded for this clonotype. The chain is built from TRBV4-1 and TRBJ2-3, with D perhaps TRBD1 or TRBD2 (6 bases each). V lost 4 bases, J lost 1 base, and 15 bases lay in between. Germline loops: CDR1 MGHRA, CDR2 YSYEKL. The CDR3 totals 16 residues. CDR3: CASSRQRRGGTDTQYF. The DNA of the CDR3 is TGCGCCAGCAGCCGTCAGCGAAGGGGGGGCACAGATACGCAGTATTTT.

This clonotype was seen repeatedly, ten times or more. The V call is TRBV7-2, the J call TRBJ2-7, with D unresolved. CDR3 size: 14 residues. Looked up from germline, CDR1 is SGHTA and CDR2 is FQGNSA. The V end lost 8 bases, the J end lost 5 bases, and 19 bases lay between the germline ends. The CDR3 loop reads CASSHFLSNHEQYF. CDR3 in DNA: TGTGCCAGCTCCCATTTCCTTTCGAACCACGAGCAGTACTTC.

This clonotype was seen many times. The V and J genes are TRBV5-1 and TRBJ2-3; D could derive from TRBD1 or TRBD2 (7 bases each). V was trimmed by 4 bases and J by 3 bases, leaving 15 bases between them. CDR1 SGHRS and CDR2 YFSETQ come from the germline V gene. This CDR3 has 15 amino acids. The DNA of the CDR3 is TGCGCCAGCAGCCATAACAGGGGAGGGACAGATACGCAGTATTTT. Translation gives CASSHNRGGTDTQYF.

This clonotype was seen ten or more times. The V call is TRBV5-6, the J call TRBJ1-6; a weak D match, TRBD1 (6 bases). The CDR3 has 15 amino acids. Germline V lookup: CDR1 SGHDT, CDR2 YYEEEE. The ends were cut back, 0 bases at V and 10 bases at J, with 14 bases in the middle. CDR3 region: CASSLAPGEPSPLHF. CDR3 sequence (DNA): TGTGCCAGCAGCTTGGCCCCAGGGGAGCCCTCACCCCTCCACTTT.

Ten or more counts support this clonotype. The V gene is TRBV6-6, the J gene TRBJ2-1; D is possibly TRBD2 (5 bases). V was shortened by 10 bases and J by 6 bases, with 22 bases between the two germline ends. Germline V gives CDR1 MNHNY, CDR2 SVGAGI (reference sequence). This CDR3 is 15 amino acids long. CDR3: CATSPSRSVVNEQFF. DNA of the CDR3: TGTGCCACTAGCCCCAGCCGGTCCGTAGTCAATGAGCAGTTCTTC.

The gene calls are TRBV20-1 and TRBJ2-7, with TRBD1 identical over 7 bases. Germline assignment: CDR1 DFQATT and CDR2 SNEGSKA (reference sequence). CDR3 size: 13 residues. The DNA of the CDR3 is TGCAGCGTTGAGACAGGGATTTCCTACGAGCAGTACTTC. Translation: CSVETGISYEQYF.

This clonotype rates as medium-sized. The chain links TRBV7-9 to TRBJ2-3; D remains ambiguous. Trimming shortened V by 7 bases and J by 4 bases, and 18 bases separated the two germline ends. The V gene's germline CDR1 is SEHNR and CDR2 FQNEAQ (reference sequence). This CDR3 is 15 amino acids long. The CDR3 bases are TGTGCCAGCACCCCCCTGGGGAAAGGGTCAGATACGCAGTATTTT. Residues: CASTPLGKGSDTQYF.